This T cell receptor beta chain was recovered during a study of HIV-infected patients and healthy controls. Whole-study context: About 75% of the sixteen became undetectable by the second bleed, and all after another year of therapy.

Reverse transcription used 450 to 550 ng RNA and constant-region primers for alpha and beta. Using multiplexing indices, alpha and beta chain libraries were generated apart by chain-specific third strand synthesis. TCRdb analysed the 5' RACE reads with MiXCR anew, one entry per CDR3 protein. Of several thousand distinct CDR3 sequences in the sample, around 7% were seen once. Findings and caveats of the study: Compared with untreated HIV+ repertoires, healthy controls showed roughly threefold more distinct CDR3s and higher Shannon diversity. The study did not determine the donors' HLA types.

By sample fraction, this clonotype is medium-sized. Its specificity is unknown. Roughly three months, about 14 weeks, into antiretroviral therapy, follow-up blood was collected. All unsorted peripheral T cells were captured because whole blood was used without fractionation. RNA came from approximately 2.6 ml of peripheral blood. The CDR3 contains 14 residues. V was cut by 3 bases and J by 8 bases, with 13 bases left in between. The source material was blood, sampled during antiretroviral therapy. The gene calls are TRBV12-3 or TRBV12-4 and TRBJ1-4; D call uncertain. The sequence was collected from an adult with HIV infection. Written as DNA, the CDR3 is TGTGCCAGCAGTTTCGATGGGAAGGCAGAAAAACTGTTTTTT. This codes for CASSFDGKAEKLFF.